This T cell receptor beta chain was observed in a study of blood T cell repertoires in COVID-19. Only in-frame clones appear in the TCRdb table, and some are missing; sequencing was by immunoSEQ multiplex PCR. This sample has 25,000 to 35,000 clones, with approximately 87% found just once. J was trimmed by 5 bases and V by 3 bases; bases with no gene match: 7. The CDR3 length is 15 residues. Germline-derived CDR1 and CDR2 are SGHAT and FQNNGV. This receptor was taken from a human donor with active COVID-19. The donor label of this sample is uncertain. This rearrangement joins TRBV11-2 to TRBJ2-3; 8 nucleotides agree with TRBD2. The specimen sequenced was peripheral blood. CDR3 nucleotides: TGTGCCAGCAGCTTTCAACTAGCGGCCGGAGATACGCAGTATTTT. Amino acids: CASSFQLAAGDTQYF.